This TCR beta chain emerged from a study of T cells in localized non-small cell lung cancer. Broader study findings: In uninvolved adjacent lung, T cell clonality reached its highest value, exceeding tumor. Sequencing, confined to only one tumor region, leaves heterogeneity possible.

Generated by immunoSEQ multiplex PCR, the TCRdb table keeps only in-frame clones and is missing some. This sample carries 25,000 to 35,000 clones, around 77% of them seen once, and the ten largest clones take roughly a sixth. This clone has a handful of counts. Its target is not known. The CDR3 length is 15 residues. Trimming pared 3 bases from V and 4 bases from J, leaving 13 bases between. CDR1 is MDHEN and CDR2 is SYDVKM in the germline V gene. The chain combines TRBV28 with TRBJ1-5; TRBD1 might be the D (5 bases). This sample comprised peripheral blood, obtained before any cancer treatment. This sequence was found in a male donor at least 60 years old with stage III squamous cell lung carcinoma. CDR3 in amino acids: CASSLAGSNNQPQHF. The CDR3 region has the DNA TGTGCCAGCAGTTTGGCAGGGTCCAATAATCAGCCCCAGCATTTT.